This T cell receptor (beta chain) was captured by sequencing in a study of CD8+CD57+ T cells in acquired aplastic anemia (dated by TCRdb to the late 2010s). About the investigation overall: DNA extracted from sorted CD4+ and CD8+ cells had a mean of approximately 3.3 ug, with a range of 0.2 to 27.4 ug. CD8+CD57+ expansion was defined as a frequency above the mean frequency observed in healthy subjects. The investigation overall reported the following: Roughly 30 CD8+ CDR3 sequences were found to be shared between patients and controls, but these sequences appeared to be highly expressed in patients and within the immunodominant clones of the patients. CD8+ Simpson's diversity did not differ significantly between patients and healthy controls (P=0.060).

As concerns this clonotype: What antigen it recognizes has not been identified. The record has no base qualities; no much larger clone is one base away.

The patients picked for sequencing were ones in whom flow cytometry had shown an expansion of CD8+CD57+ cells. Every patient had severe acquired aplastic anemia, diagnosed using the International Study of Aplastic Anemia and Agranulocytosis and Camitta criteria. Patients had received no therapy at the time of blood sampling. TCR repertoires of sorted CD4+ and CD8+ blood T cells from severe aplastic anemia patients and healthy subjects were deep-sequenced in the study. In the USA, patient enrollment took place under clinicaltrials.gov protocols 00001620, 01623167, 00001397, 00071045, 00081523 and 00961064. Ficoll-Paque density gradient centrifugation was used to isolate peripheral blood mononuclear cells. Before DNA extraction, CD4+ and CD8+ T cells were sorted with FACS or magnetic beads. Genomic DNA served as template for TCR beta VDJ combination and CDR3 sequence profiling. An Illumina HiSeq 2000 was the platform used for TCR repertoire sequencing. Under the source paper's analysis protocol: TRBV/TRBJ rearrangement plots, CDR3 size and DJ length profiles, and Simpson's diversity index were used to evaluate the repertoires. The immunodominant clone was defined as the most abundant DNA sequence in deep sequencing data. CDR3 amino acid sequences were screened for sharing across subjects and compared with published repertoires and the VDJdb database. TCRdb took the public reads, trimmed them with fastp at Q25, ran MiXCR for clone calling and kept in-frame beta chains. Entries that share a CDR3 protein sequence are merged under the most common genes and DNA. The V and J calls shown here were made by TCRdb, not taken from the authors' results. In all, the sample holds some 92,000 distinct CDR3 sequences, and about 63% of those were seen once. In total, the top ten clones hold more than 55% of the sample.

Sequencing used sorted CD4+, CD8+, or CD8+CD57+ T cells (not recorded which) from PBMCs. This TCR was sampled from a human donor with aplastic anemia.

The CDR3 reads as follows: CASSLERGASQPQHF. DNA sequence: TGTGCCAGCAGCTTAGAGAGGGGGGCTAGTCAGCCCCAGCATTTT. The chain joins TRBV7-8 to TRBJ1-5; D gene: possibly TRBD1, on 6 matching bases. CDR1 is given as SGHVS and CDR2 as FQNEAQ, both from the germline V gene. Taken from cysteine to phenylalanine, the CDR3 has 15 residues. Kept here is only the CDR3 DNA, which spans 45 bases and is read in frame from base 1. V is clipped by 1 base and J by 6 bases, and the sequence between their germline boundaries is 13 bases long.